Listed here are 30 T cell receptor beta chains from one sample, sequenced in a study of T cell responses to AZD1222 COVID-19 vaccine. TCRdb keeps only in-frame clones here, not all; method: immunoSEQ multiplex PCR. The sample lists under 200,000 clones, approximately 90% occurring once. The starting material was peripheral blood, obtained 28 days after the second AZD1222 dose. All receptors derive from an adult who received the AZD1222 COVID-19 vaccine.

V and J are TRBV7-9 and TRBJ2-3, with 7 bases identical to TRBD2. With V trimmed by 3 bases and J by 6 bases, 6 bases remained unmatched. Germline V gives CDR1 SEHNR, CDR2 FQNEAQ (reference sequence). This CDR3 is 14 amino acids long. The CDR3 reads CASSLGGRRDTQYF. CDR3 bases: TGTGCCAGCAGCTTGGGCGGGAGAAGGGATACGCAGTATTTT. The whole variable domain, remainder taken from reference TRBV7-9 and TRBJ2-3, is DTGVSQNPRHKITKRGQNVTFRCDPISEHNRLYWYRQTLGQGPEFLTYFQNEAQLEKSRLLSDRFSAERPKGSFSTLEIQRTEQGDSAMYLCASSLGGRRDTQYFGPGTRLTVL.

The chain combines TRBV3-1 (or the pseudogene TRBV3-2) with TRBJ2-7; perhaps D is TRBD1 or TRBD2 (5 bases each). CDR3 length: 16 amino acids. The germline gives CDR1 LGHDT, CDR2 YNNKEL (reference sequence). Trimming removed 0 bases at V and 6 bases at J, with 18 bases between. The CDR3 sequence: CASSQDFFGALSEQYF. Written as DNA, the CDR3 is TGTGCCAGCAGCCAAGATTTTTTCGGGGCCTTGAGCGAGCAGTACTTC.

The chain links TRBV27 to TRBJ1-6; TRBD1 aligns across 7 bases. This CDR3 is built from 15 residues. Unmatched junction bases numbered 3, after V lost 5 bases and J lost 2 bases. CDR1 and CDR2 from the germline V gene are MNHEY and SMNVEV (reference sequence). The CDR3 spells CASSLGTAYNSPLHF. The CDR3, as DNA: TGTGCCAGCAGTCTCGGGACAGCCTATAATTCACCCCTCCACTTT.

This clone is a singleton in its sample. The chain combines TRBV6-5 with TRBJ1-5, with D possibly TRBD1 on 5 matching bases. CDR1 is MNHEY, CDR2 SVGAGI, per germline. V was pared by 8 bases and J by 2 bases, with 13 bases between. This CDR3 spans 14 amino acids. As DNA, the CDR3 is TGTGCCAGCTGCGCAGGGCATCGCAATCAGCCCCAGCATTTT. It codes for CASCAGHRNQPQHF.

This chain links TRBV7-2 with TRBJ2-7, with TRBD1 matching 8 bases. Germline CDR1 and CDR2: SGHTA and FQGNSA. This CDR3 spans 17 amino acids. V dropped 2 bases and J dropped 2; count of bases not matched to a gene: 11. The CDR3 loop reads CASSLKSPRDRTYEQYF. For the CDR3, the DNA is TGTGCCAGCAGCTTAAAGTCCCCCCGGGACAGGACCTACGAGCAGTACTTC.

The rearrangement uses TRBV11-2 and TRBJ1-1, with 8 nucleotides matching TRBD1. This CDR3 comprises 15 residues. Germline assignment: CDR1 SGHAT and CDR2 FQNNGV. V lost 5 bases to trimming and J lost 1 base; unmatched junction nucleotides: 6. Here the CDR3 DNA reads TGTGCCAGCAGCCTCAGGACAGGGAGGAACACTGAAGCTTTCTTT. Encoded protein: CASSLRTGRNTEAFF.

V usage is TRBV7-9 and J usage is TRBJ1-3, with D uncertain. The germline V gene encodes CDR1 SEHNR and CDR2 FQNEAQ (reference sequence). The length of the CDR3 is 16 residues. V was pared by 1 base and J by 2 bases, with 12 bases between. The CDR3 nucleotides are TGTGCCAGCAGCTTAGGGCCAGGTGGTACTGGAAACACCATATATTTT. Its translation is CASSLGPGGTGNTIYF. The variable domain in full, completed from reference TRBV7-9 and TRBJ1-3, reads DTGVSQNPRHKITKRGQNVTFRCDPISEHNRLYWYRQTLGQGPEFLTYFQNEAQLEKSRLLSDRFSAERPKGSFSTLEIQRTEQGDSAMYLCASSLGPGGTGNTIYFGEGSWLTVV.

The genes are TRBV28 and TRBJ2-2; TRBD2 is a possible D gene (5 bases). There are 16 residues in the CDR3. Trimming shortened V by 2 bases and J by 4 bases, and 14 bases separated the two germline ends. Germline CDR1 MDHEN, CDR2 SYDVKM. The DNA for the CDR3 is TGTGCCAGCAGTTTAGAGGCTAGACGGGGCACCGGGGAGCTGTTTTTT. Protein: CASSLEARRGTGELFF.

This chain's CDR3 is CASSLGLSGPNQPQHF. The CDR3 DNA reads as TGTGCCAGCAGCCTGGGCCTTTCAGGTCCTAATCAGCCCCAGCATTTT. This chain links TRBV5-5 with TRBJ1-5; D is undetermined. The CDR3 runs to 16 residues. Trimming shortened V by 4 bases and J by 4 bases, and 18 bases separated the two germline ends. The V gene's germline CDR1 is SGHKS and CDR2 YYEKEE (reference sequence). The full variable domain, completed using reference TRBV5-5 and TRBJ1-5, is DAGVTQSPTHLIKTRGQQVTLRCSPISGHKSVSWYQQVLGQGPQFIFQYYEKEERGRGNFPDRFSARQFPNYSSELNVNALLLGDSALYLCASSLGLSGPNQPQHFGDGTRLSIL.

The V call is TRBV7-8, the J call TRBJ2-3; 10 positions match TRBD1. The CDR3 consists of 17 residues. V was pared by 0 bases and J by 1 base, with 4 bases of the junction left unmatched. The germline V gene has CDR1 SGHVS and CDR2 FQNEAQ. CDR3 DNA sequence: TGTGCCAGCAGCTTAGCGGGACAGGGGTCCCGCACAGATACGCAGTATTTT. Amino acids: CASSLAGQGSRTDTQYF.

The genes are TRBV5-5 and TRBJ1-2, with a tentative D call TRBD1 (5 bases). The CDR3 runs to 14 residues. Germline CDR1 SGHKS, CDR2 YYEKEE (reference sequence). Trimming stripped 9 bases from V and 6 bases from J, with 21 bases between. The CDR3 DNA is TGTGCCACGGACAAATCTCTTCCGGTGGATGGCTACACCTTC. Encoded protein: CATDKSLPVDGYTF. Full variable domain (missing parts from reference TRBV5-5 and TRBJ1-2): DAGVTQSPTHLIKTRGQQVTLRCSPISGHKSVSWYQQVLGQGPQFIFQYYEKEERGRGNFPDRFSARQFPNYSSELNVNALLLGDSALYLCATDKSLPVDGYTFGSGTRLTVV.

The V and J genes are TRBV5-5 and TRBJ2-5; no clear D gene. The ends were cut back, 0 bases at V and 2 bases at J, with 11 bases in the middle. Germline assignment: CDR1 SGHKS and CDR2 YYEKEE (reference sequence). The CDR3 loop spans 15 amino acids. The CDR3 nucleotides read TGTGCCAGCAGCTTGGTTCAGTTTTTACAAGAGACCCAGTACTTC. Translation: CASSLVQFLQETQYF.

The chain has TRBV28 and TRBJ1-2, with D maybe TRBD1 (5 bases). This CDR3 is 12 amino acids long. Germline V lookup: CDR1 MDHEN, CDR2 SYDVKM. Trimming cost V 7 bases and J 6 bases, with 12 bases left between them. CDR3 in amino acids: CASKSGVHGYTF. The CDR3 DNA sequence: TGTGCCAGCAAGTCGGGGGTTCATGGCTACACCTTC.

This sequence joins TRBV19 and TRBJ2-3, with 12 bases identical to TRBD1. With V trimmed by 5 bases and J by 3 bases, 15 bases remained unmatched. CDR3 length equals 19 residues. Germline CDR1 LNHDA, CDR2 SQIVND (reference sequence). CDR3 amino acids: CASSDDPGQGALETDTQYF. In nucleotides, the CDR3 is TGTGCCAGTAGTGACGACCCGGGACAGGGGGCTCTGGAGACAGATACGCAGTATTTT.

The chain recombines TRBV15 with TRBJ1-1; TRBD1 aligns across 8 bases. Germline lookup yields CDR1 LNHNV and CDR2 YYDKDF (reference sequence). V shed 0 bases, J shed 5 bases, and the junction held 8 bases outside the gene matches. The CDR3 consists of 16 residues. CDR3 nucleotide sequence: TGTGCCACCAGCAGAGAGGCTCGGACAGGGAGGACTGAAGCTTTCTTT. This codes for CATSREARTGRTEAFF.

The gene calls are TRBV5-4 and TRBJ1-1, with a possible D match to TRBD1 (5 bases). Looked up from germline, CDR1 is SGHNT and CDR2 is YYREEE (reference sequence). The CDR3 consists of 15 residues. V lost 0 bases and J 4 bases, leaving 13 bases between the germline ends. For the CDR3, the DNA is TGTGCCAGCAGCTTGGGGGGGGTGGGTAGCACTGAAGCTTTCTTT. It yields the protein CASSLGGVGSTEAFF.

This rearrangement joins TRBV7-2 to TRBJ2-1; D assignment may be TRBD1 or TRBD2 (6 bases each). Trimming took off 0 bases at V and 9 bases at J, with 15 bases between the two ends. Germline loops: CDR1 SGHTA, CDR2 FQGNSA. The length of the CDR3 is 15 residues. The CDR3 loop is CASSLAGGAGGEQFF. The CDR3 coding sequence is TGTGCCAGCAGCTTAGCGGGGGGCGCAGGTGGTGAGCAGTTCTTC.

This clone was counted between two and nine times. V gene TRBV27 combines with J gene TRBJ1-1; 7 positions match TRBD1. The junction had 9 bases not matched to a gene; V was cut back by 8 bases and J by 3 bases. Germline assignment: CDR1 MNHEY and CDR2 SMNVEV (reference sequence). The CDR3 consists of 14 residues. The CDR3 sequence is CASHPGTVDTEAFF. CDR3 in DNA: TGTGCCAGCCATCCCGGGACAGTCGACACTGAAGCTTTCTTT.

The chain joins TRBV28 to TRBJ2-2, with D maybe TRBD2 (6 bases). V was pared by 2 bases and J by 0 bases, with 13 bases between. The V gene's germline CDR1 is MDHEN and CDR2 SYDVKM. The CDR3 has 17 amino acids. CDR3 coding DNA: TGTGCCAGCAGTTTAAGGGAGGCGGGACCGAACACCGGGGAGCTGTTTTTT. Protein: CASSLREAGPNTGELFF. Together with reference TRBV28 and TRBJ2-2, the CDR3 gives the full variable domain: DVKVTQSSRYLVKRTGEKVFLECVQDMDHENMFWYRQDPGLGLRLIYFSYDVKMKEKGDIPEGYSVSREKKERFSLILESASTNQTSMYLCASSLREAGPNTGELFFGEGSRLTVL.

This sequence joins TRBV4-3 and TRBJ2-1; TRBD2 matches at 8 bases. The CDR3 runs to 16 residues. Trimming took 1 base from V and 6 from J; bases not matched to a gene: 8. Germline V gene sequence: CDR1 LGHNA, CDR2 YSLEER. CDR3 loop: CASSQGTGGFSNEQFF. DNA of the CDR3: TGCGCCAGCAGCCAAGGAACGGGAGGGTTTAGCAATGAGCAGTTCTTC.

This chain joins TRBV30 and TRBJ2-3; TRBD2 matches 14 bases. The CDR3 spans 19 residues. The V segment lost 1 base and the J segment 0 bases; nucleotides outside the gene matches: 9. Germline lookup yields CDR1 GTSNPN and CDR2 SVGIG (reference sequence). The CDR3 region has the DNA TGTGCCTGGAGTGCATTTGGGACTAGCGGGAGATATAGCACAGATACGCAGTATTTT. Amino acids: CAWSAFGTSGRYSTDTQYF.

The chain has TRBV6-1 and TRBJ1-2; the D is unclear. Germline CDR1 is MNHNS and CDR2 is SASEGT. The V and J ends lost 2 bases and 5 bases respectively, with 6 bases between them. CDR3 length: 12 amino acids. CDR3 sequence (DNA): TGTGCCAGCAGTGAACTGGGGTATGGCTACACCTTC. Amino acid sequence: CASSELGYGYTF.

The chain is built from TRBV6-2 or TRBV6-3 and TRBJ2-7, with 9 positions matching TRBD1. The CDR3 is 15 residues long. Germline V CDR1 and CDR2: MNHEY, SVGEGT. With 5 bases clipped from V and 0 bases from J, the junction kept 5 bases outside the gene matches. The CDR3 DNA reads as TGTGCCAGCAGTCAGCAGACAGGGGGCTCCTACGAGCAGTACTTC. It encodes CASSQQTGGSYEQYF.

The chain joins TRBV10-3 to TRBJ1-2, with D tentatively TRBD1 (6 bases). Germline V gene sequence: CDR1 ENHRY, CDR2 SYGVKD. The V end was cut by 2 bases, the J end by 0 bases, with 10 bases between. The CDR3 contains 15 residues. The CDR3 is CAISEGQFPNYGYTF. CDR3 DNA: TGTGCCATCAGTGAGGGACAGTTCCCTAACTATGGCTACACCTTC.

The genes are TRBV5-6 and TRBJ1-1; tentative D call: TRBD1 (5 bases). The CDR3 length is 15 residues. The V gene's germline CDR1 is SGHDT and CDR2 YYEEEE. The V end was cut by 3 bases, the J end by 1 base, with 13 bases between. The CDR3 is CASSYIGVGNTEAFF. The CDR3 DNA is TGTGCCAGCAGCTACATAGGGGTAGGGAACACTGAAGCTTTCTTT.

In DNA form, the CDR3 reads TGTGCCAGCAGCCTAAGGCGGGGACAGGGTACCTACGAGCAGTACTTC. Translated, it gives CASSLRRGQGTYEQYF. The J gene is TRBJ2-7, the V gene TRBV6-2 or TRBV6-3, with 9 bases identical to TRBD1. The germline CDR1 and CDR2 sequences are MNHEY and SVGEGT. The CDR3 is 16 residues long. V trimming: 6 bases; J trimming: 2 bases; junction bases outside the gene matches: 11.

The chain links TRBV28 to TRBJ2-7, with TRBD1 matching 9 bases. V was clipped by 6 bases and J by 0 bases; unmatched bases: 3. CDR3 length equals 14 residues. The germline V gene has CDR1 MDHEN and CDR2 SYDVKM. The CDR3 region is CASRGTGFSYEQYF. The CDR3 region has the DNA TGTGCCAGCAGGGGGACAGGGTTCTCCTACGAGCAGTACTTC.

The V and J genes are TRBV7-9 and TRBJ1-5, with 9 bases that match TRBD1. The germline CDR1 and CDR2 sequences are SEHNR and FQNEAQ (reference sequence). Trimming removed 5 bases from V and 7 bases from J; junction bases left unmatched: 6. The CDR3 length is 14 residues. The CDR3 DNA reads as TGTGCCAGCAGCCGGGACAGGGTTGGACAGCCCCAGCATTTT. Encoded protein: CASSRDRVGQPQHF.

The chain has TRBV27 and TRBJ2-1; perhaps TRBD2 as D (6 bases). Deletions cut 0 bases from V and 0 bases from J, with 15 bases between. Germline-derived CDR1 and CDR2 are MNHEY and SMNVEV (reference sequence). The CDR3 contains 18 residues. CDR3 DNA sequence: TGTGCCAGCAGTTTATCGGTCGGCGGGGAATACTCCTACAATGAGCAGTTCTTC. Protein product: CASSLSVGGEYSYNEQFF.

This clone showed up just once. This sequence joins TRBV6-5 and TRBJ1-1; D is possibly TRBD1 (5 bases). The V gene lost 4 bases and the J gene lost 5 bases, with 17 bases spanning the gap. CDR3 size: 15 residues. In germline, CDR1 is MNHEY, CDR2 SVGAGI. For the CDR3, the DNA is TGTGCCAGCAGTTGGGGCCCCGCGGAGAATACTGAAGCTTTCTTT. Encoded protein: CASSWGPAENTEAFF.